This TCR beta chain stems from a study of blood T cell repertoires in COVID-19. Living in about two dozen US areas, the participants were between roughly 18 and 89 years of age. Original methodology: Researchers report that nucleated cell counts were estimated from reference gene primer amplification. This table comes from immunoSEQ multiplex PCR, and its TCRdb copy is limited to in-frame clones, with some not included. The V and J calls and clone size were taken over from that table, and D and trimming were inferred from the DNA. Here the sample spans a few hundred thousand clones, approximately 86% being singletons. V was shortened by 4 bases and J by 0 bases, with 5 bases between the two germline ends. The germline V gene has CDR1 SGHNT and CDR2 YYREEE (reference sequence). CDR3 size: 13 residues.

This receptor was taken from a woman between 35 and 50 years old with acute COVID-19. The sample was PBMCs or T cells enriched from blood (not recorded which). V and J are TRBV5-4 and TRBJ2-4; no firm D call. This chain's CDR3 is CASSPQAKNIQYF. CDR3 in DNA: TGTGCCAGCAGCCCACAAGCCAAAAACATTCAGTACTTC.